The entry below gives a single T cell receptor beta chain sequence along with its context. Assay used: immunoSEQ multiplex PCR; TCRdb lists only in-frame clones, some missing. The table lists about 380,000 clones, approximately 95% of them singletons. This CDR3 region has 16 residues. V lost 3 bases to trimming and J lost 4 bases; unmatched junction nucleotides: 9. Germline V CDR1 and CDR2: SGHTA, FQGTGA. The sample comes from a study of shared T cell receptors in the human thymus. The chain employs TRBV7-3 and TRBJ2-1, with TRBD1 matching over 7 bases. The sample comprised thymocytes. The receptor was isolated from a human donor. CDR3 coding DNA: TGTGCCAGCAGCTTCCTCGGGACAGCCTTGTACAATGAGCAGTTCTTC. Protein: CASSFLGTALYNEQFF. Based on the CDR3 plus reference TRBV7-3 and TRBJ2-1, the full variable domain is GAGVSQTPSNKVTEKGKYVELRCDPISGHTALYWYRQSLGQGPEFLIYFQGTGAADDSGLPNDRFFAVRPEGSVSTLKIQRTERGDSAVYLCASSFLGTALYNEQFFGPGTRLTVL.